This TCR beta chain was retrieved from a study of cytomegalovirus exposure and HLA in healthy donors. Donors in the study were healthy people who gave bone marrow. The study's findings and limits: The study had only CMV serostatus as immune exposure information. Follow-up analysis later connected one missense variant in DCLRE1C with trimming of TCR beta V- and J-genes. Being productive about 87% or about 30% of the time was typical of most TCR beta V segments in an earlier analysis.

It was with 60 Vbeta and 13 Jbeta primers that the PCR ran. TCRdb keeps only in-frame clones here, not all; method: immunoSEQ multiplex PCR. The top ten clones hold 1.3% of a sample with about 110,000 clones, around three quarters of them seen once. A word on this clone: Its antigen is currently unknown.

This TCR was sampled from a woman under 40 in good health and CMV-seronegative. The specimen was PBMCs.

The CDR3 protein is CASSEEAGQGNEKLFF. The CDR3 bases are TGTGCCAGCAGTGAAGAGGCGGGACAGGGTAATGAAAAACTGTTTTTT. This chain connects TRBV6-1 to TRBJ1-4; 9 bases are shared with TRBD1. V lost 1 base, J lost 4 bases, and 4 bases stayed unmatched. From germline, CDR1 is MNHNS and CDR2 SASEGT. The CDR3 is made up of 16 amino acids.